Sequencing of this T cell receptor beta chain was carried out in a study of blood T cell repertoires in COVID-19. Study as a whole: Samples of COVID-19 (acute and convalescent) were obtained from the United States, Italy and Spain. In each case, the material was cDNA or gDNA derived from T cells, B-cell-depleted T cells, or PBMCs.

Some clones are missing from TCRdb's copy, which holds only in-frame ones; the method was immunoSEQ multiplex PCR. In the table there are approximately 240,000 clones, roughly 86% of which are singletons. There are 14 residues in the CDR3. Germline V gene sequence: CDR1 MGHRA, CDR2 YSYEKL. Trimming cost V 1 base and J 4 bases; bases outside gene matches: 2. The chain employs TRBV4-1 and TRBJ1-1; 8 bases align to TRBD1. Sequencing used peripheral blood. This sequence originates from a woman younger than 45 who had recovered from COVID-19. CDR3 DNA: TGCGCCAGCAGCCAAGGACAGGGGCGCACTGAAGCTTTCTTT. It is translated as CASSQGQGRTEAFF.